This T cell receptor beta chain was captured by sequencing in a study of cytomegalovirus exposure and HLA in healthy donors. With respect to this clone: Its antigen remains unknown.

The V end lost 1 base, the J end lost 8 bases, and 9 bases lay between the germline ends. In germline, CDR1 is LGHNA, CDR2 YSLEER. The CDR3 covers 13 residues. Points from the study as a whole: Most TCRs appeared rarely, but some public TCRs recurred in many donors. A later analysis associated about 18,000 TCR beta sequences with HLA alleles at a 0.05 false discovery rate. Presence/absence analyses supposed approximately even sequencing depth among donors. There were some V segments, including TRBV6-2 and TRBV6-3, excluded as indistinguishable.

The PCR contained 60 Vbeta and 13 Jbeta primers. Produced via immunoSEQ multiplex PCR; TCRdb's table is partial and in-frame only. This sample has 120,000 or so clones; about 73% occur once, and the top ten carry about 4%. V usage is TRBV4-3 and J usage is TRBJ2-1, with no clear D. The sequence derives from a woman in her forties in good health and CMV-seronegative. Input material: PBMCs. The CDR3: CASSQALFYEQFF. DNA of the CDR3: TGCGCCAGCAGCCAAGCCCTTTTCTATGAGCAGTTCTTC.